This entry describes one T cell receptor beta chain. UMI-tagged 5'RACE template switching yielded the TCR beta cDNA. From its re-call of the 5' RACE reads, TCRdb lists each CDR3 protein once, without DNA. This sample's table has roughly 350,000 distinct CDR3 sequences. These data belong to a study of T cells expressing NK-cell markers. As for the study in general: Repertoire data for TCR beta were derived from sorted T cells (CD3+CD56+NKG2C+, CD3+CD56+NKG2C- and CD3+CD56-NKG2C+).

Germline V gene data show CDR1 as SGDLS and CDR2 as YYNGEE. This CDR3 has 16 residues. The rearrangement uses TRBV9 and TRBJ2-3; the D call from TCRdb, TRBD1, cannot be confirmed without DNA. The receptor's source is a man aged 18-70 years in good health. Input material: blood T cells: a sorted CD56 or NKG2C T cell subset, CD4+ or CD8+ T cells, or bulk PBMC T cells (not recorded which). This CDR3 is CASSARPARSTDTQYF.